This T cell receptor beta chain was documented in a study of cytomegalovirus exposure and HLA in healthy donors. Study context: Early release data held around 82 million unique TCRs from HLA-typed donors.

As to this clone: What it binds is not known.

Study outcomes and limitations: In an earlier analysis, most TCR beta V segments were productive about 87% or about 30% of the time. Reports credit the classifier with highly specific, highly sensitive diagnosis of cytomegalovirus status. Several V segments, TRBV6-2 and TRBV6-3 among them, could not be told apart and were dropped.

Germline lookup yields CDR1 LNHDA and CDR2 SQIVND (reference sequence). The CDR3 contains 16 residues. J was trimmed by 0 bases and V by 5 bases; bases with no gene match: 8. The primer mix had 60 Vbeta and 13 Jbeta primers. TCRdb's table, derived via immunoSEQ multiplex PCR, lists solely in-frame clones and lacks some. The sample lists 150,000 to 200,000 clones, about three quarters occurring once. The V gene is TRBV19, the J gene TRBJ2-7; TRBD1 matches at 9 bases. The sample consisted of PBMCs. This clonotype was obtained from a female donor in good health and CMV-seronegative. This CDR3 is CASSGRTGEFSYEQYF. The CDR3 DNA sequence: TGTGCCAGTAGTGGACGGACAGGGGAGTTCTCCTACGAGCAGTACTTC.